Listed below are T cell receptor beta chains from one sample, sequenced in a study of cytomegalovirus exposure and HLA in healthy donors. Measured with immunoSEQ multiplex PCR; TCRdb has only the in-frame clones, and not every one. The profile shows 95,000 to 100,000 clones, 65% to 80% of them singletons. What was sequenced was PBMCs. These receptors were taken from a woman between 40 and 50 years old in good health and CMV-seronegative. The CDR3 runs from the conserved cysteine through the conserved F or W. The D gene is left open where the match is weak. The size field is filled for only some rows; it gives once, few, many or a size class.

j_gene	abundance	v_gene	d_gene	CDR3nt	CDR3aa
TRBJ2-3	.	TRBV9	TRBD2	TGTGCCAGCAGCGTCCCAACGGGAGGAGGGACAGATACGCAGTATTTT	CASSVPTGGGTDTQYF
TRBJ2-2	.	TRBV5-1	.	TGCGCCAGCAGCTTTGCCGGGGGTAACACCGGGGAGCTGTTTTTT	CASSFAGGNTGELFF
TRBJ2-1	.	TRBV11-1	TRBD2	TGTGCCAGCCGGGGGGAGAGCTCCTACAATGAGCAGTTCTTC	CASRGESSYNEQFF
TRBJ2-7	once	TRBV6-6	.	TGTGCCAGCAGTTCCGGGGTCTTTCTTTCCTACGAGCAGTACTTC	CASSSGVFLSYEQYF
TRBJ2-7	.	TRBV27	.	TGTGCCAGCAGTGTCGGTACAGGGTTCTACGAGCAGTACTTC	CASSVGTGFYEQYF
TRBJ2-2	.	TRBV5-1	.	TGCGCCAGCAGCTTGGTACAGGGGGGGACCGGGGAGCTGTTTTTT	CASSLVQGGTGELFF
TRBJ1-5	.	TRBV2	.	TGTGCCAGCAGTGAAACAGGGACGAGACGTCAGCCCCAGCATTTT	CASSETGTRRQPQHF
TRBJ1-5	.	TRBV19	.	TGTGCCAGTAGTATAGTCACCCCGGATCAGCCCCAGCATTTT	CASSIVTPDQPQHF
TRBJ2-7	.	TRBV6-4	.	TGTGCCAGCAAGGGGAGACAGGCTCTTTACGAGCAGTACTTC	CASKGRQALYEQYF
TRBJ1-5	few	TRBV10-3	.	TGTGCCATCAGTGAGTCGACGGGGAACCAGCCCCAGCATTTT	CAISESTGNQPQHF
TRBJ2-2	.	TRBV5-6	.	TGTGCCAGCAACATAAGGGGGTCCGGGGAGCTGTTTTTT	CASNIRGSGELFF
TRBJ1-3	.	TRBV10-2	.	TGCGCCAGCAGTGCGGATAGCCCGGGTACAAACACCATATATTTT	CASSADSPGTNTIYF
TRBJ2-5	.	TRBV2	TRBD2	TGTGCCAGCAGTGAAGGTTGGGTAGCGGGGGGCTTGGAGACCCAGTACTTC	CASSEGWVAGGLETQYF
TRBJ2-5	.	TRBV4-1	.	TGCGCCAGCAGCCAAGAACCAACCCTGAGGGAGACCCAGTACTTC	CASSQEPTLRETQYF
TRBJ2-1	.	TRBV6-5	TRBD2	TGTGCCAGCAGCGAACTAGCGCTCAATGAGCAGTTCTTC	CASSELALNEQFF
TRBJ1-4	.	TRBV7-2	TRBD1	TGTGCCAGCAGTTCAATGGTAGGGGGCGGTGCAAAACTGTTTTTT	CASSSMVGGGAKLFF
TRBJ2-3	.	TRBV7-7	TRBD2	TGTGCTAGCAGCCCTCGTCTAGCGGGAGGAACAGATACGCAGTATTTT	CASSPRLAGGTDTQYF
TRBJ2-3	.	TRBV9	TRBD2	TGTGCCAGCAGCCCACGGGCTAGCGGGGGGTCCGTCACAGATACGCAGTATTTT	CASSPRASGGSVTDTQYF
TRBJ2-3	.	TRBV2	TRBD2	TGTGCCAGCAGTCAGCGGGAGCAGTATTTT	CASSQREQYF
TRBJ2-5	.	TRBV14	.	TGTGCCAGCAGCCAAGATTTAAGGGGCACCCTTAAAGAGACCCAGTACTTC	CASSQDLRGTLKETQYF